The rows below give T cell receptor beta chains drawn from one sample of a study of response to subunit inactivated influenza vaccine. From the RT-PCR reads, TCRdb called clonotypes with MiXCR, one entry per CDR3 protein. In the table there are fewer than 550,000 distinct CDR3 sequences, 25% of which are singletons. The input for sequencing was CD4+ T cells sorted from PBMCs, taken approximately 5 days after vaccination. Source of these receptors: a man aged 50 to 59 who received an inactivated influenza vaccine. The CDR3 runs from the conserved cysteine through the conserved F or W. A D gene is named only where the DNA matches it firmly. Rows give clone size only sometimes, using once, few, many, or a class for an expanded clone.

j_call v_call clone_size d_call cdr3_nt cdr3_aa
TRBJ2-1 TRBV6-4 - - TGTGCCAGCAGTGAGGCTAGCGGTTACAACAGGGTCGATGAGCAGTTCTTC CASSEASGYNRVDEQFF
TRBJ2-1 TRBV20-1 - - TGCAGTGCTAGAGAGTTGGGCCCTAAGGCGAATGAGCAGTTCTTC CSARELGPKANEQFF
TRBJ2-3 TRBV11-2 few TRBD2 TGTGCCAGCAGCTTAGGATCCGGGGGGGGGCCCGCAGATACGCAGTATTTT CASSLGSGGGPADTQYF
TRBJ2-1 TRBV21-1 - - TGTGCCAGCAGCAGAAAAGACGGCTTCTTC CASSRKDGFF
TRBJ2-5 TRBV5-1 - - TGCGCCAGCAGAACCACAGGCCGGTTGGCCCAGTACTTC CASRTTGRLAQYF
TRBJ1-1 TRBV5-1 - - TGCGCCAGCAGCTTAGGGGACGCGGGCGAAGCTTTCTTT CASSLGDAGEAFF
TRBJ2-3 TRBV28 few TRBD1 TGTGCCAGCAGTCGGCACAGGGGCAGGGCAGATACGCAGTATTTT CASSRHRGRADTQYF
TRBJ2-2 TRBV20-1 - TRBD1 TGCAGTGCTAGATTCGACAGGGGAGGCACCGGGGAGCTGTTTTTT CSARFDRGGTGELFF
TRBJ2-7 TRBV29-1 - TRBD1 TGCAGCGTGACGGGACAGGGGAAGACTACGGAGCAGTACTTC CSVTGQGKTTEQYF
TRBJ1-5 TRBV5-5 - - TGTGCCAGCAGCCCTCGGTCAAATCTCGACAATCAGCCCCAGCAATTT CASSPRSNLDNQPQQF
TRBJ2-5 TRBV5-6 many - TGTGCCAGCAGCTTAGTCGGGGGCCAAGAGACCCAGTACTTC CASSLVGGQETQYF
TRBJ2-1 TRBV3-1 - TRBD2 TGTGCCAGCAGCCAAGGCGGCGGGAGGGTCTCCTACAATGAGCAGTTCTTC CASSQGGGRVSYNEQFF
TRBJ2-7 TRBV29-1 - TRBD2 TGCAGCGTAACTAGCGGGAGAATTCCCGGGGGAGAGCAGTACTTC CSVTSGRIPGGEQYF
TRBJ2-3 TRBV5-1 few TRBD1 TGCGCCAGCAAGCAGGGACAGGGGTGGTCAGATACGCAGTATTTT CASKQGQGWSDTQYF
TRBJ1-1 TRBV18 few - TGTGCCAGCTCAAGGCGAGAAGGCAGGAACACTGAAGCTTTCTTT CASSRREGRNTEAFF
TRBJ1-5 TRBV12-3/TRBV12-4 many TRBD1 TGTGCCAGCAGTTTTACAGGGGCCGATCAGCCCCAGCATTTT CASSFTGADQPQHF
TRBJ2-5 TRBV30 - - TGTGCCTGGAGTAGCGGGACAGCAAAGGGCGAGACCCAGTACTTC CAWSSGTAKGETQYF
TRBJ2-2 TRBV28 once TRBD2 TGTGCCATGGGCCCCGGGCCTAGCGGGAGGATAAACGGGGAGCTGTTTTTT CAMGPGPSGRINGELFF
TRBJ1-5 TRBV6-2/TRBV6-3 many - TGTGCCAGCACCGACGGGGGCAATCAGCCCCAGCATTTT CASTDGGNQPQHF
TRBJ2-7 TRBV28 - - TGTGCCAGCAGTTTATTTGGGGACGAGCAGTACTTC CASSLFGDEQYF
TRBJ1-1 TRBV7-8 - - TGTGCCAGCAGCTTGCAGGGGCCGATGAACACTGAAGCTTTCTTT CASSLQGPMNTEAFF
TRBJ2-4 TRBV12-3/TRBV12-4 - TRBD2 TGTGCCAGCAGTGGGACTACCCCCAGGAACATTCAGTACTTC CASSGTTPRNIQYF
TRBJ1-3 TRBV12-3/TRBV12-4 - - TGTGCCAGCAGTTTTACAGAAGGAAACACCATATATTTT CASSFTEGNTIYF
TRBJ2-3 TRBV10-3 few TRBD2 TGTGCCATCAGTGGATTAGCGGGAGGGGGCACAGATACGCAGTATTTT CAISGLAGGGTDTQYF
TRBJ2-2 TRBV9 few TRBD1 TGTGCCAGCAGCCAATTTAGGACAGGGGGCACCGGGGAGCTGTTTTTT CASSQFRTGGTGELFF
TRBJ2-3 TRBV2 - - TGTGCCAGCAGTTTATATACGCAGTATTTT CASSLYTQYF
TRBJ2-7 TRBV29-1 few TRBD2 TGCAGCGTTGGGACTAGCGGTCTTCCCTACGAGCAGTACTTC CSVGTSGLPYEQYF
TRBJ2-2 TRBV3-1 - - TGTGCCAGCCAGAGTACCGGGGAGCTGTTTTTT CASQSTGELFF
TRBJ1-5 TRBV6-1 - - TGTGCCAGCAGTGAACACAGGGATCAGCCCCAGCATTTT CASSEHRDQPQHF
TRBJ2-1 TRBV20-1 - - TGCAGTGCTAGAGATAGGACCGAGGAGCAGTTCTTC CSARDRTEEQFF
TRBJ2-1 TRBV20-1 - TRBD2 TGCAGTGCTAGTCAGACGACTAGCGGGAGAGGCGATGAGCAGTTCTTC CSASQTTSGRGDEQFF
TRBJ2-7 TRBV15 - TRBD1 TGTGCCACCAACCAGGACAGGGGGCCCTACGAGCAGTACTTC CATNQDRGPYEQYF
TRBJ1-4 TRBV4-1 - - TGCGCCAGCAGCCAATCAGGAAATGAAAAACTGTTTTTT CASSQSGNEKLFF
TRBJ2-7 TRBV5-1 - TRBD2 TGCGCCAGCAGCTTGGCCCTAGCGGGAGGAGGAGAGCAGTACTTC CASSLALAGGGEQYF
TRBJ2-7 TRBV13 many - TGTGCCAGCAGCTTAGGCCAGGTCGGAGGCTACGAGCAGTACTTC CASSLGQVGGYEQYF
TRBJ2-3 TRBV6-5 few TRBD2 TGTGCCAGCAGTTCTACGAGCGGGATTGGTACAGATACGCAGTATTTT CASSSTSGIGTDTQYF
TRBJ1-2 TRBV7-2 few TRBD1 TGTGCCAGCAGCCCAGGGGGCGCCGACTATGGCTACACCTTC CASSPGGADYGYTF
TRBJ2-2 TRBV3-1 - - TGTGCCAGCAGCCAAAGTAATCCCGGGGAGCTGTTTTTT CASSQSNPGELFF
TRBJ1-4 TRBV7-2 - - TGTGCCAGCAGCTTAGTGAGGGGTTCTAATGAAAAACTGTTTTTT CASSLVRGSNEKLFF
TRBJ1-1 TRBV12-3/TRBV12-4 - - TGTGCCAGCAGCGCTCCTTCGGGCTGGGAGGGCACTGAAGCTTTCTTT CASSAPSGWEGTEAFF
TRBJ2-5 TRBV5-1 few - TGCGCCAGCAGCCCCGGACACCTCCAAGAGACCCAGTACTTC CASSPGHLQETQYF
TRBJ2-5 TRBV7-2 - - TGTGCCAGCAGCTTATTTGGGACACGGGAAGAGACCCAGTACTTC CASSLFGTREETQYF
TRBJ2-5 TRBV7-8 - - TGTGCCAGCAGCTTAATCATTGGGCGTCGACAAGAGACCCAGTACTTC CASSLIIGRRQETQYF
TRBJ2-7 TRBV5-1 few - TGCGCCAGCAGCACGGGGGCCGAGCAGTACTTC CASSTGAEQYF
TRBJ1-1 TRBV6-2/TRBV6-3 few - TGTGCCAGCAGTTACAGGCAGGGCGGAGGCACTGAAGCTTTCTTT CASSYRQGGGTEAFF
TRBJ1-1 TRBV4-2 few - TGTGCCAGCAGCCATCCCGTCTCTGCTGAAGCTTTCTTT CASSHPVSAEAFF
TRBJ1-5 TRBV10-3 - - TGTGCCATCAGTGAGTCATCGGGTAATCAGCCCCAGCATTTT CAISESSGNQPQHF
TRBJ2-1 TRBV29-1 many TRBD2 TGCAGCGCTTCACTAGCGGGGGGTGGGAATGAGCAGTTCTTC CSASLAGGGNEQFF